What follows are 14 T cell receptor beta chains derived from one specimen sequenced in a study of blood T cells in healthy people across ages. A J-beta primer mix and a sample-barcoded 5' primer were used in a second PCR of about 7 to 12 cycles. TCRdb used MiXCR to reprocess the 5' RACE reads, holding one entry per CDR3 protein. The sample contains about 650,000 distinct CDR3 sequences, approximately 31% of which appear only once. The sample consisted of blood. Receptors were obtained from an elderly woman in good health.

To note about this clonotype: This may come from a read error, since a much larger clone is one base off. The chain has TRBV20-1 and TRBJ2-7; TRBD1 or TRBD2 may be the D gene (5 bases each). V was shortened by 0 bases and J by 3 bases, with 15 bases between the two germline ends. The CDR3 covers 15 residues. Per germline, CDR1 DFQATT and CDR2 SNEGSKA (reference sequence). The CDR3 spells CSARDRRGTSYEQYF. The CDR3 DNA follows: TGCAGTGCTAGAGATCGGAGAGGGACCAGCTACGAGCAGTACTTC.

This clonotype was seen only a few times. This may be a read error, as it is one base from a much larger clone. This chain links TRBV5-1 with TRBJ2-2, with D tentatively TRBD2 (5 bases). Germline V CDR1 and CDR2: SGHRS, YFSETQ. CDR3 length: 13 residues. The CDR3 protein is CASSSGPAGERFF. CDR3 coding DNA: TGCGCCAGCAGTTCCGGGCCGGCCGGGGAGCGGTTTTTT.

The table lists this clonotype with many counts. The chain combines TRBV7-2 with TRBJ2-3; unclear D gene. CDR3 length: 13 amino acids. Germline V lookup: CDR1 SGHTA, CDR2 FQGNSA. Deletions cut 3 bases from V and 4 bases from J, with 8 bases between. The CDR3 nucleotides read TGTGCCAGCAGCTTGGGTAGACCAGATACGCAGTATTTT. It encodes CASSLGRPDTQYF. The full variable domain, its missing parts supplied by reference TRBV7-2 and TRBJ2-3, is GAGVSQSPSNKVTEKGKDVELRCDPISGHTALYWYRQSLGQGLEFLIYFQGNSAPDKSGLPSDRFSAERTGGSVSTLTIQRTQQEDSAVYLCASSLGRPDTQYFGPGTRLTVL.

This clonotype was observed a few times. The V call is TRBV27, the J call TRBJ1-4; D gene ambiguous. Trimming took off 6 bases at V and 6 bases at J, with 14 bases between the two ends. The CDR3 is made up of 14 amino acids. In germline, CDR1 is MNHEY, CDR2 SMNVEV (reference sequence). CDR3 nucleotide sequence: TGTGCCAGCAGGCCGTGGGGAGTAGATGAAAAACTGTTTTTT. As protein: CASRPWGVDEKLFF.

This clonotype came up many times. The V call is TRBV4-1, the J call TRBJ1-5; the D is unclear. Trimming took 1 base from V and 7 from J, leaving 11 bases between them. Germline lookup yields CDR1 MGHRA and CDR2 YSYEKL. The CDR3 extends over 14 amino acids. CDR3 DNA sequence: TGCGCCAGCAGCCAAGCTGAGGTAGGACAGCCCCAGCATTTT. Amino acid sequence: CASSQAEVGQPQHF.

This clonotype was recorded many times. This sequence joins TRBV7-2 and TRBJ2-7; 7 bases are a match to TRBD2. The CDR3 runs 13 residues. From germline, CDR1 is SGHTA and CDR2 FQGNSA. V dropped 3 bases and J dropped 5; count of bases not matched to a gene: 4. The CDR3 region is CASSLGGSNEQYF. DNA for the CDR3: TGTGCCAGCAGCTTGGGGGGGTCCAACGAGCAGTACTTC.

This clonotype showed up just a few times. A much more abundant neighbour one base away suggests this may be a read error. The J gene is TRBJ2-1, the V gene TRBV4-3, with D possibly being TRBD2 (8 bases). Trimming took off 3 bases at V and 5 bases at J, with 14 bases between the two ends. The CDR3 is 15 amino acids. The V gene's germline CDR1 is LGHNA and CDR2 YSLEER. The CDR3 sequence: CASSQAGGLDNEQFF. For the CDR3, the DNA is TGCGCCAGCAGCCAGGCAGGGGGACTAGACAATGAGCAGTTCTTC.

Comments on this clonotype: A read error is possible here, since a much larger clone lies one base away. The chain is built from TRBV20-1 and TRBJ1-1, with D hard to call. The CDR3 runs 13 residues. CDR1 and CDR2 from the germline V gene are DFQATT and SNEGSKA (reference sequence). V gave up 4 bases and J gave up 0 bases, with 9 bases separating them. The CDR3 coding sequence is TGCAGTGCTAAAATGACGATGAACACTGAAGCTTTCTTT. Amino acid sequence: CSAKMTMNTEAFF.

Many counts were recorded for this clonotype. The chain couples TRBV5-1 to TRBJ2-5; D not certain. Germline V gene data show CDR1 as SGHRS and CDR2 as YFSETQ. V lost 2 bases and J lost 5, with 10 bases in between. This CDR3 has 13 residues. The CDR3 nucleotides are TGCGCCAGCAGCTTCCTGCCCGCGGAGACCCAGTACTTC. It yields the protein CASSFLPAETQYF.

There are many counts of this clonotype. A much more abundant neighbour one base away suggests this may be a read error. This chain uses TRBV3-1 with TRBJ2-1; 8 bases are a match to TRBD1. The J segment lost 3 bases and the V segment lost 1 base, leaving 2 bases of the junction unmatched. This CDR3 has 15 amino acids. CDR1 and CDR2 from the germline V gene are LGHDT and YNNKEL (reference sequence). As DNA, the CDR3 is TGTGCCAGCAGCCAAGGGGGGACAGGCTACAATGAGCAGTTCTTC. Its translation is CASSQGGTGYNEQFF.

Here the CDR3 DNA reads TGCGCCAGCAGCCCGGGGGGGAGGACAGGCGATGGCTACACCTTC. Translated: CASSPGGRTGDGYTF. This sequence joins TRBV5-1 and TRBJ1-2, with TRBD1 identical over 7 bases. The CDR3 spans 15 residues. CDR1 is SGHRS and CDR2 is YFSETQ in the germline V gene. J gave up 6 bases and V 4 bases, and 12 bases lay outside the gene matches.

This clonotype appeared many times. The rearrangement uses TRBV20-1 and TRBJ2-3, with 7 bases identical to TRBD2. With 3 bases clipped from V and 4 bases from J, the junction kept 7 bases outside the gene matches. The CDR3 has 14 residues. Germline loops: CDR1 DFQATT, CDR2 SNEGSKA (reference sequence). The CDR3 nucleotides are TGCAGTGCTAGGAGGACTAGGAGGGCAGATACGCAGTATTTT. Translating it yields CSARRTRRADTQYF.

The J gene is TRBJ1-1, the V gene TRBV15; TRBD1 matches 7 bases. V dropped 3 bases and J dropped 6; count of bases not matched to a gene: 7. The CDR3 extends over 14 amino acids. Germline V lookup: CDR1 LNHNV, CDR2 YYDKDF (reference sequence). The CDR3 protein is CATSRVRGGAEAFF. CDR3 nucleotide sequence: TGTGCCACCAGCAGGGTCAGGGGGGGGGCTGAAGCTTTCTTT.

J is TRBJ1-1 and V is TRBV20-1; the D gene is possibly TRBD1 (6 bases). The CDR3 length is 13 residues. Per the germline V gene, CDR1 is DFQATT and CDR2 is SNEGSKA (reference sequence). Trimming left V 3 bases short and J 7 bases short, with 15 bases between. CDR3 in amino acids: CSARGRGGHEAFF. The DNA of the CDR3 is TGCAGTGCTAGGGGGAGGGGGGGACATGAAGCTTTCTTT.